A single sample is the source of the 8 T cell receptor beta chains below, sequenced in a study of beta chain features in type 1 diabetes. Study-wide results and limits: There was a moderate but significant shortening of TCRB CDR3s in all four CD4+ subsets of Type 1 diabetes patients.

These TCRs' antigens remain unknown. The investigators reverse transcribed all of the isolated RNA, so they sequenced expressed TCRB transcripts. The method was immunoSEQ multiplex PCR; TCRdb's version includes in-frame clones alone and lacks a portion of them. Found here are around 260,000 clones, around 24% of them singletons; the top ten hold over 0.01%. Sequenced input: naive CD4+ T cells from blood. The receptors stem from a woman aged 25 to 39 with type 1 diabetes.

The V call is TRBV30, the J call TRBJ1-2; D remains ambiguous. Germline V gene sequence: CDR1 GTSNPN, CDR2 SVGIG (reference sequence). V lost 8 bases and J 4 bases, leaving 11 bases between the germline ends. CDR3 length: 11 residues. This chain's CDR3 is CAGSELYGYTF. In DNA form, the CDR3 reads TGTGCCGGGTCGGAGCTCTATGGCTACACCTTC.

The chain recombines TRBV18 with TRBJ2-1, with a possible D match to TRBD2 (5 bases). Trimming cost V 3 bases and J 0 bases, with 18 bases left between them. CDR1 is KGHSH and CDR2 is LQKENI in the germline V gene. The CDR3 consists of 18 residues. The CDR3 here is CASSPQGGGSSSYNEQFF. CDR3 bases: TGTGCCAGCTCACCTCAAGGAGGCGGGTCGAGCTCCTACAATGAGCAGTTCTTC.

This chain uses TRBV27 with TRBJ2-1, with D possibly TRBD2 on 5 matching bases. V was pared by 1 base and J by 5 bases, with 9 bases between. Germline V gene data show CDR1 as MNHEY and CDR2 as SMNVEV (reference sequence). The CDR3 runs to 14 residues. The CDR3 is CASSLFGVHNEQFF. In DNA form, the CDR3 reads TGTGCCAGCAGTTTATTCGGGGTTCACAATGAGCAGTTCTTC.

The rearrangement links TRBV18 to TRBJ2-5; 9 bases match TRBD1. TRBJ2-7 explains the end of the DNA better; the J call may be wrong. Germline CDR1 and CDR2: KGHSH and LQKENI. CDR3 length: 15 residues. The CDR3 loop is CASSPGQGRSYEQYF. The CDR3 nucleotides read TGTGCCAGCTCACCGGGACAGGGTCGTTCCTACGAGCAGTACTTC.

The chain carries TRBV29-1 and TRBJ1-1; D call uncertain. The CDR3 covers 13 residues. Germline V gene data show CDR1 as SQVTM and CDR2 as ANQGSEA. The V gene lost 1 base and the J gene lost 1 base, with 7 bases spanning the gap. The DNA for the CDR3 is TGCAGCGTTGAAGTGGTAGAGAACACTGAAGCTTTCTTT. It codes for CSVEVVENTEAFF.

This clone has only a few counts. The V gene is TRBV11-2, the J gene TRBJ2-1, with TRBD2 as a possible D gene (6 bases). V lost 0 bases to trimming and J lost 8 bases, with 14 bases between them. This CDR3 is built from 15 residues. CDR1 and CDR2 from the germline V gene are SGHAT and FQNNGV. The CDR3 protein is CASSLDRGKYDEQFF. DNA for the CDR3: TGTGCCAGCAGCTTAGATCGCGGGAAGTATGATGAGCAGTTCTTC.

The V call is TRBV29-1, the J call TRBJ1-2; 9 bases agree with TRBD1. This CDR3 is built from 14 residues. Trimming took 3 bases from V and 8 from J; bases not matched to a gene: 10. CDR1 and CDR2 (germline): SQVTM, ANQGSEA. CDR3 residues: CSVETDRGGGGYTF. The CDR3 DNA sequence: TGCAGCGTTGAGACGGACAGGGGAGGAGGGGGCTACACCTTC.

This clone showed up just a few times. The chain uses TRBV5-4 and TRBJ1-1; TRBD1 aligns across 7 bases. CDR3 length: 14 amino acids. The germline gives CDR1 SGHNT, CDR2 YYREEE (reference sequence). The V gene end was trimmed by 0 bases and the J gene end by 3 bases; junction bases not matched to a gene: 2. CDR3 sequence reads: CASSLETGDTEAFF. The CDR3, as DNA: TGTGCCAGCAGCTTGGAAACAGGGGACACTGAAGCTTTCTTT.